This T cell receptor beta chain comes out of a study of human CD4 T cells and Enterobacteriaceae (dated by TCRdb to the early 2020s). Findings and caveats that apply to the study as a whole: Ex vivo, broadly cross-reactive clonotypes appeared more expanded than specific ones, with about 55% of the 19 and about two thirds of the roughly 30 in the top 5%. The only basis for inferring the reactivity of ex vivo clonotypes was matching nucleotide sequences to CFSE-low cultures from the same donors.

In the case of this clone: Its antigen target is currently unknown. No clone much larger than this one lies a single base away; base qualities are absent.

Memory CD4+ T cells, defined as all CD4+ cells except CD45RA+CCR7+CD95- naive cells, were FACS-sorted on a FACSAria III to over 98% purity. Blood from healthy donors was obtained from blood donation centers in Switzerland. Positive selection with CD4 and CD14 magnetic microbeads was used to enrich total CD4+ T cells and monocytes. Before sorting, CD8+, CD14+, CD16+, CD56+, CD19+ and CD25-bright cells were excluded. To assess in vivo expansion of bacteria-reactive clonotypes, total memory CD4+ T cells from a couple of blood donors were sequenced directly ex vivo. Isolation of peripheral blood mononuclear cells from donor blood was performed with Ficoll-Paque Plus. V is clipped by 5 bases and J by 0 bases, and the sequence between their germline boundaries is 8 bases long. Including the terminal cysteine and phenylalanine, the CDR3 comprises 14 residues. Of the read, only the CDR3 DNA is kept; its 42 bases are in frame from base 1. Looking up the germline V gene (reference sequence) yields CDR1 LNHDA and CDR2 SQIVND.

Deep-level sequencing, with a detection sensitivity of one cell in 200,000, was applied to the ex vivo total memory CD4+ samples. Genomic DNA was extracted from cell pellets with the QIAamp DNA Micro Kit, and its quantity and purity were checked by spectrophotometry. Amplification of TCR Vbeta CDR3 regions was performed with the immunoSEQ multiplex PCR assay. Amplicons were sequenced on the Illumina HiSeq platform. The retrieved sequences were 87 nucleotides in length and included the CDR3 region. The paper's data handling went like this. A unique productive TCR Vbeta nucleotide sequence was defined as a clonotype and was quantified by productive template frequency from ImmunoSEQ Analyzer V3.0. Expanded clonotypes were defined by a threshold at the top 5th percentile of each frequency-ranked repertoire. Repertoire overlap was calculated as Chao-Jaccard with the R package fossil and was visualized by nonmetric multidimensional scaling with the R package MASS. As stored in TCRdb, this immuneACCESS dataset retains in-frame rearrangements with V and J assigned. A fraction of the clones does not appear; measured against another copy, unresolved V genes explain less than half of the discrepancy, and the remainder lacks a known reason. Clonal size and the V and J genes are those of that table, whereas D and trimming came from the DNA. Present in this sample are 25,000 to 35,000 clones, around four fifths of which were seen just once. The ten biggest clones cover over 1.5% of the sample.

The chain couples TRBV19 to TRBJ2-1; too little of a D gene remains to name it. This TCR came from a human donor in good health. Sequencing was carried out using memory CD4+ T cells from blood. The intended sense of this specimen's cell subset or site label: total memory CD4 T cells sorted directly ex vivo, unstimulated. CDR3 sequence: CASSLSSSYNEQFF. The DNA sequence follows: TGTGCCAGTAGTCTTTCCAGCTCCTACAATGAGCAGTTCTTC.